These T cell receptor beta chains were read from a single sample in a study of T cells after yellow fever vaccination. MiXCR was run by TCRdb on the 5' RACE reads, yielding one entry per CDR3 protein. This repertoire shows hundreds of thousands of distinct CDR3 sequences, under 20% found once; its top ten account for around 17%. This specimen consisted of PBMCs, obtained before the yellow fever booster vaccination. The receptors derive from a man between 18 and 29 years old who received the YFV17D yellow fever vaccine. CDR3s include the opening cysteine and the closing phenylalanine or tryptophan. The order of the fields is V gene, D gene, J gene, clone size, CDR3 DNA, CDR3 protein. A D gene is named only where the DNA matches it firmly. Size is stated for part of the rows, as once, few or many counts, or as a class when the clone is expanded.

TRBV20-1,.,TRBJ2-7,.,TGCAGTGCTACAGGGGGAGGTTACGAGCAGTACTTC,CSATGGGYEQYF
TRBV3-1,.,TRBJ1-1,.,TGTGCCAGCAGCCAAGACTGGAGCAGCCACACTGAAGCTTTCTTT,CASSQDWSSHTEAFF
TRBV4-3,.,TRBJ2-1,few,TGCGCCAGCAGCCAAGATATCGCAGGAACAAGCTCCTACAATGAGCAGTTCTTC,CASSQDIAGTSSYNEQFF
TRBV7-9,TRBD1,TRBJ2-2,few,TGTGCCAGCAGCTTAGGACAGGGGAACGGGGAGCTGTTTTTT,CASSLGQGNGELFF
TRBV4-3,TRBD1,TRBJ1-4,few,TGCGCCAGCAGCCAAGGGACAGGGGCGGGAAAACTGTTTTTT,CASSQGTGAGKLFF
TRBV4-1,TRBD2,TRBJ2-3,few,TGCGCCAGCAGCCAAGATGTGCGGGGGGGTCGAGATACGCAGTATTTT,CASSQDVRGGRDTQYF
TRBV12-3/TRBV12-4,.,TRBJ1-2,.,TGTGCCAGCAGTTTCGGGGCAGGGTATGGCTACACCTTC,CASSFGAGYGYTF
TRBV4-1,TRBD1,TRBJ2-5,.,TGCGCCAGCAGCCACGGACAGGGGGTAGGAGAGACCCAGTACTTC,CASSHGQGVGETQYF
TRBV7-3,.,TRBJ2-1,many,TGTGCCAGCAGCTTAACCGGCGGGACACACAATGAGCAGTTCTTC,CASSLTGGTHNEQFF
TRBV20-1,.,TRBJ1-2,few,TGCAGTGTTCACAGGGACTATGGCTACACCTTC,CSVHRDYGYTF
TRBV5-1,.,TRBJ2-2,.,TGCGCCAGCCTCCCAGACGCGAACACCGGGGAGCTGTTTTTT,CASLPDANTGELFF
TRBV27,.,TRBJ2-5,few,TGTGCCAGCAGTTCTCGACGGACCCCCGAGACCCAGTACTTC,CASSSRRTPETQYF
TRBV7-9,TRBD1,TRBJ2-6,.,TGTGCCAGCAGCTTCCCCGGGACAGGTGGGGCCAACGTCCTGACTTTC,CASSFPGTGGANVLTF
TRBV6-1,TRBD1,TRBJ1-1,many,TGTGCCAGCAGGTTGTTGACAGGGGGGGTGACTGAAGCTTTCTTT,CASRLLTGGVTEAFF
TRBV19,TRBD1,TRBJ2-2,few,TGTGCCAGTAGTATAGGCGGGTGGGGGACAGGGGGCGCCTCCGGGGAGCTGTTTTTT,CASSIGGWGTGGASGELFF
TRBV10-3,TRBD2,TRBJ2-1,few,TGTGCCATCAGTGCAGCGGGGGGGCCCAATGAGCAGTTCTTC,CAISAAGGPNEQFF
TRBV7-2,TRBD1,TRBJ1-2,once,TGTGCCAGCAGCTTAGTCGGGACAGGGGTTGCCTATGGCTACACCTTC,CASSLVGTGVAYGYTF
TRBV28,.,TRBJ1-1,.,TGTGCCAGCATCAGGGTGGGCACTGAAGCTTTCTTT,CASIRVGTEAFF
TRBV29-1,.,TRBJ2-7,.,TGCAGCGTTGAAGGAACCTCTGGTGGCTACGAGCAGTACTTC,CSVEGTSGGYEQYF
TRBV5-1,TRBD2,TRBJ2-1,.,TGCGCCAGCCAACTTTTCGCCCTAGCGGGGTCCTACAATGAGCAGTTCTTC,CASQLFALAGSYNEQFF
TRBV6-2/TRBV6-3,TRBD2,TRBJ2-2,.,TGTGCCAGCAGAAAACGACTAGCGGCGAACACCGGGGAGCTGTTTTTT,CASRKRLAANTGELFF
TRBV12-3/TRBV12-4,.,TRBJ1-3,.,TGTGCCAGCAGCTACCTAGCCCCATCGACTGGAAACACCATATATTTT,CASSYLAPSTGNTIYF
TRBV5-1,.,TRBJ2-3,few,TGCGCCAGCAGCTTCCGGGAGCCTAGCACAGATACGCAGTATTTT,CASSFREPSTDTQYF
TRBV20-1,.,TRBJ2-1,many,TGCAGTGCTAGAGATCTGTCCGGGACGGGTGAGCAGTTCTTC,CSARDLSGTGEQFF
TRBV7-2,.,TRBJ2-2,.,TGTGCCAGCAGCCGGGAGTGGTCGAACACCGGGGAGCTGTTTTTT,CASSREWSNTGELFF
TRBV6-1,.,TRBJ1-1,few,TGTGCCAGCAGTTACGGGGGTGATAGGACTGAAGCTTTCTTT,CASSYGGDRTEAFF
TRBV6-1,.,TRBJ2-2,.,TGTGCCAGCAATAGCAGGGGTGGATTCAACACCGGGGAGCTGTTTTTT,CASNSRGGFNTGELFF
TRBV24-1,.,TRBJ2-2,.,TGTGCCACCAGTGCTGCCTTCACCTACGGGACTCATAACACCGGGGAGCTGTTTTTT,CATSAAFTYGTHNTGELFF
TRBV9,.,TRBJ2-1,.,TGTGCCAGCAGCGTAGTGGGTGGCGGGGCGTCCTCCGATGAGCAGTTCTTC,CASSVVGGGASSDEQFF
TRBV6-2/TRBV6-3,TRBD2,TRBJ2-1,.,TGTGCCAGCAGCCGGGGGGGCCTGAGGAATGAGCAGTTCTTC,CASSRGGLRNEQFF
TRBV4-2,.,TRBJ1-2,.,TGTGCCAGCAGCCAAACAGGGCCGAGCTATGGCTACACCTTC,CASSQTGPSYGYTF
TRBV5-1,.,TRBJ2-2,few,TGCGCCAGCGGTTACGACAGAGCCACCGGGGAGCTGTTTTTT,CASGYDRATGELFF
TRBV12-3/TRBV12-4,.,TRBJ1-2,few,TGTGCCAGCAGTTTGGAACAGGCCTCCTTCTATGGCTACACCTTC,CASSLEQASFYGYTF
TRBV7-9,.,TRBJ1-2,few,TGTGCCAGCAGCCCAGGGGCAAATGGCTACACCTTC,CASSPGANGYTF
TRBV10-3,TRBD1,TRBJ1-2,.,TGTGCCATCAGTAAAACCCCGGGGACAGGGCCCTATGGCTACACCTTC,CAISKTPGTGPYGYTF
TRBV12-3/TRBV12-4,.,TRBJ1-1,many,TGTGCCAGCAGTTTTATGATCAGGAACACTGAAGCTTTCTTT,CASSFMIRNTEAFF
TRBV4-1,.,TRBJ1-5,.,TGCGCCAGCAGCCTAGCTGACAGGCAGAGTCAGCCCCAGCATTTT,CASSLADRQSQPQHF
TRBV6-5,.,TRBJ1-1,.,TGTGCCACTACCGGCGGAGGGCTGGTCACTGAAGCTTTCTTT,CATTGGGLVTEAFF
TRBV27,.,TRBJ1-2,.,TGTGCCAGCAGTTTAAGTCTGATCTCTAACTATGGCTACACCTTC,CASSLSLISNYGYTF
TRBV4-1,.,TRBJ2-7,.,TGCGCCAGCAGCCCCACGGAGGTAGGCCACGAGCAGTACTTC,CASSPTEVGHEQYF
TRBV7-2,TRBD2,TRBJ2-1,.,TGTGCCAGCAGCTCCGGACTAGCGGACTACAATGAGCAGTTCTTC,CASSSGLADYNEQFF
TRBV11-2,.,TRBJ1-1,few,TGTGCCAGCAGCTCGCCCCGGGTGACTGAAGCTTTCTTT,CASSSPRVTEAFF
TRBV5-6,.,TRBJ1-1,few,TGTGCCAGCAGCTTGTATGGAACACCTAACACTGAAGCTTTCTTT,CASSLYGTPNTEAFF
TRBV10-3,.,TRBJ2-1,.,TGTGCCATCAGTGACCGTGGGCTGTCCTACAATGAGCAGTTCTTC,CAISDRGLSYNEQFF
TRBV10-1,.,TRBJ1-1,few,TGCGTCCCCCCAGAGATGAACACTGAAGCTTTCTTT,CVPPEMNTEAFF
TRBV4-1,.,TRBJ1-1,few,TGCGCCAGCAGCCAAGATCAGGTGGACACTGAAGCTTTCTTT,CASSQDQVDTEAFF
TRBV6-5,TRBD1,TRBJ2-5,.,TGTGCCAGCAGTGCGAGTACAGGGGAAGAGACCCAGTACTTC,CASSASTGEETQYF
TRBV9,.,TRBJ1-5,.,TGTGCCAGCAGCGTAGAGGGGTTGGAGGATCAGCCCCAGCATTTT,CASSVEGLEDQPQHF
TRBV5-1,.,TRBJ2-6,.,TGCGCCAGCAGCCGAGAAGTTAGAATCTCTGGGGCCAACGTCCTGACTTTC,CASSREVRISGANVLTF
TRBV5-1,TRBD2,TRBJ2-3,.,TGCGCCAGCAGCTTCAGCGGGGGGAGAACAGATACGCAGTATTTT,CASSFSGGRTDTQYF
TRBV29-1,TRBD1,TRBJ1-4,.,TGCAGCGTCGAGGACAGGGGTAATGAAAAACTGTTTTTT,CSVEDRGNEKLFF
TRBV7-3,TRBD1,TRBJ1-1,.,TGTGCCAGCAGCTCCCAGAGGGGGCTTGAAGCTTTCTTT,CASSSQRGLEAFF
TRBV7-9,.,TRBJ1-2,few,TGTGCCAGCAGCTTAGGACAGGCCGGGGGCTACACCTTC,CASSLGQAGGYTF
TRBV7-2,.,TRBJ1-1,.,TGTGCCAGCAGCTTAGAACAGGGAGTGGACACTGAAGCTTTCTTT,CASSLEQGVDTEAFF
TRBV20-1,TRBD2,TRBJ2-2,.,TGCAGTGCTAGAGGCCTAGCGGGACTTAGCGGGGAGCTGTTTTTT,CSARGLAGLSGELFF
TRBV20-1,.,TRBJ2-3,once,TGCAGTGCTGCAAGGCAGGAGACAACAGATACGCAGTATTTT,CSAARQETTDTQYF
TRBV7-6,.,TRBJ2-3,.,TGTGCCAGCAGCCGAGGGGACTGGGGAGATACGCAGTATTTT,CASSRGDWGDTQYF
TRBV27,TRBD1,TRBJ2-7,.,TGTGCCAGCAGCATAATCCCCGGGACAGGGCGCTACGAGCAGTACTTC,CASSIIPGTGRYEQYF
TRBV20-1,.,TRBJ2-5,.,TGCAGTGCCGGACAGCGTCAAGAGACCCAGTACTTC,CSAGQRQETQYF